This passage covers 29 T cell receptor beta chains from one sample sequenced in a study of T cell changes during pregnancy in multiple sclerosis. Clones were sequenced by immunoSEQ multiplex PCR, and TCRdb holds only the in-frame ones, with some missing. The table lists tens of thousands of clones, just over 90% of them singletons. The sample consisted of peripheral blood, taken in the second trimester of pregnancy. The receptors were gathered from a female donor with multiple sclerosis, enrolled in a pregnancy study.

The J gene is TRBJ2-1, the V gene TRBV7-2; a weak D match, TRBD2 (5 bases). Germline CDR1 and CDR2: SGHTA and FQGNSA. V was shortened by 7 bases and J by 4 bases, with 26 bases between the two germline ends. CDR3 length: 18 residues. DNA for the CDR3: TGTGCCAGCACCTCCCGAGGAGCGGAAACACCTTTATACAATGAGCAGTTCTTC. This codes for CASTSRGAETPLYNEQFF.

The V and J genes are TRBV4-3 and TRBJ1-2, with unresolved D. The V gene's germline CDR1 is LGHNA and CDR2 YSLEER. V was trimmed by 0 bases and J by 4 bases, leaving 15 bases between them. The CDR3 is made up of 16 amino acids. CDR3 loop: CASSQDRETPLYGYTF. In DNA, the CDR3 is TGCGCCAGCAGCCAAGATCGAGAAACCCCGCTCTATGGCTACACCTTC.

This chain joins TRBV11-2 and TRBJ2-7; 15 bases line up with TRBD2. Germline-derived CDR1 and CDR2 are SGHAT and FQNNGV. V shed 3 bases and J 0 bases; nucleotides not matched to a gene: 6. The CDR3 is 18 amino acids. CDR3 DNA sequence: TGTGCCAGCAGCTTTGGACTAGCGGGAGGGTCTAGCTCCTACGAGCAGTACTTC. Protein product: CASSFGLAGGSSSYEQYF.

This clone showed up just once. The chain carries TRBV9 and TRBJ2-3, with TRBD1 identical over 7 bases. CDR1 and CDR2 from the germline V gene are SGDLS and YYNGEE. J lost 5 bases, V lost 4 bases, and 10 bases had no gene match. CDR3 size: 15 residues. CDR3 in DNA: TGTGCCAGCAGCCCCCTTGGACCAGGGGGAGATACGCAGTATTTT. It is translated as CASSPLGPGGDTQYF.

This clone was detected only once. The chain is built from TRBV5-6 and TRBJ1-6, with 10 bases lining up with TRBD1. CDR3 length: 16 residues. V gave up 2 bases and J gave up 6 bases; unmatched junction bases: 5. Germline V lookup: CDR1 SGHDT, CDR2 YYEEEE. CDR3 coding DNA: TGTGCCAGCAGCTTCTCGGACAGGGGGGGTAATTCACCCCTCCACTTT. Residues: CASSFSDRGGNSPLHF.

The CDR3 reads CASSLGRGGIKETQYF. CDR3 coding DNA: TGTGCCAGTAGTTTGGGCCGTGGGGGGATTAAGGAGACCCAGTACTTC. The gene calls are TRBV19 and TRBJ2-5; a possible D gene is TRBD2 (6 bases). This CDR3 is 16 amino acids long. Germline CDR1 is LNHDA and CDR2 is SQIVND (reference sequence). V shed 5 bases and J shed 5 bases, with 21 bases lying between them.

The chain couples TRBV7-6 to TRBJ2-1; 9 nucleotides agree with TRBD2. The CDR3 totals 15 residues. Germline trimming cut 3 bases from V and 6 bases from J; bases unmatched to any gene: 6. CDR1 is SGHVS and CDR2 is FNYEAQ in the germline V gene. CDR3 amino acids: CASSFPSGRPNEQFF. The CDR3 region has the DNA TGTGCCAGCAGCTTCCCCAGCGGGAGGCCCAATGAGCAGTTCTTC.

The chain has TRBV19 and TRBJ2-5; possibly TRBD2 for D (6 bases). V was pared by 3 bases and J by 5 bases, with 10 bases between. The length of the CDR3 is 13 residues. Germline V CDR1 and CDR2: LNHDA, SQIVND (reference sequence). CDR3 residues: CASSMGLAETQYF. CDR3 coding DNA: TGTGCCAGTAGTATGGGACTCGCGGAGACCCAGTACTTC.

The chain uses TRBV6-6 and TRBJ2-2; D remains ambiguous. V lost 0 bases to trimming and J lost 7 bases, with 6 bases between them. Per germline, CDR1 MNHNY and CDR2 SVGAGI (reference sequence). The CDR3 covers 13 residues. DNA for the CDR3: TGTGCCAGCAGTTACTCCTCTAGCGGGGAGCTGTTTTTT. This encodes CASSYSSSGELFF.

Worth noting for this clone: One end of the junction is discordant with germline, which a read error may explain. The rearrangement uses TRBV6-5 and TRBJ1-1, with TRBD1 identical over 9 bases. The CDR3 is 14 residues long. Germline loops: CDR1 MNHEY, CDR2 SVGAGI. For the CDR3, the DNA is TGTGCCAGCAGTTACACCGGGACAGGGACTGGAGCTTTCTTT. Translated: CASSYTGTGTGAFF.

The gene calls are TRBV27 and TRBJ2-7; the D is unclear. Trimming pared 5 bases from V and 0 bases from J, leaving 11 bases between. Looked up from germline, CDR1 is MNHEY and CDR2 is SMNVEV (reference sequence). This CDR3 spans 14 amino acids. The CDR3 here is CASSIIAASYEQYF. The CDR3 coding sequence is TGTGCCAGCAGTATTATAGCAGCCTCCTACGAGCAGTACTTC.

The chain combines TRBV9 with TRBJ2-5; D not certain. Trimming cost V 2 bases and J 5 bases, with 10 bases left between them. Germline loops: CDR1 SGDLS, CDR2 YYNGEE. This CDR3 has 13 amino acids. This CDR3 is CASSVGLGETQYF. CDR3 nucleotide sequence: TGTGCCAGCAGCGTCGGCCTAGGTGAGACCCAGTACTTC.

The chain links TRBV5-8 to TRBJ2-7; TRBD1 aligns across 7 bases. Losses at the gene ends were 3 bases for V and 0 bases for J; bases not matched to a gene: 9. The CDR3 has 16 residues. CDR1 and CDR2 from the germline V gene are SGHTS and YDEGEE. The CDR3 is CASSWAGTVYSYEQYF. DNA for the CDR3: TGTGCCAGCAGCTGGGCAGGGACAGTTTACTCCTACGAGCAGTACTTC.

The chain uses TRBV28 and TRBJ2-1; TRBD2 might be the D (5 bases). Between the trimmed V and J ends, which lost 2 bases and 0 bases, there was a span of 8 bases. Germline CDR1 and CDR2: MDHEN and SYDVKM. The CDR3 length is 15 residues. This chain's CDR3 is CASSLGRSSYNEQFF. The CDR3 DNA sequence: TGTGCCAGCAGTTTAGGGAGATCCTCCTACAATGAGCAGTTCTTC.

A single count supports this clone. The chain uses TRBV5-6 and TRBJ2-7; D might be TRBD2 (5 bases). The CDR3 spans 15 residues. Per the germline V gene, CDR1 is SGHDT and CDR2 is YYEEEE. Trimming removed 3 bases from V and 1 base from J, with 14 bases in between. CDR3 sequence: CASSYWVANSYEQYF. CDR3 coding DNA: TGTGCCAGCAGCTACTGGGTAGCGAATTCCTACGAGCAGTACTTC.

Here the CDR3 reads CASSSPPGFGANVLTF. The CDR3 coding sequence is TGTGCCAGCAGTTCACCCCCCGGGTTTGGGGCCAACGTCCTGACTTTC. The chain employs TRBV28 and TRBJ2-6; unclear D gene. Deletions cut 4 bases from V and 3 bases from J, with 13 bases between. The CDR3 runs to 16 residues. Germline assignment: CDR1 MDHEN and CDR2 SYDVKM.

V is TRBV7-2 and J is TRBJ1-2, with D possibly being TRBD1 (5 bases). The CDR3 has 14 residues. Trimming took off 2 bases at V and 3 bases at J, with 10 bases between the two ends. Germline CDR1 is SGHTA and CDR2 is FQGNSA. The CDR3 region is CASSLSRQYYGYTF. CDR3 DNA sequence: TGTGCCAGCAGCTTAAGCCGACAGTACTATGGCTACACCTTC.

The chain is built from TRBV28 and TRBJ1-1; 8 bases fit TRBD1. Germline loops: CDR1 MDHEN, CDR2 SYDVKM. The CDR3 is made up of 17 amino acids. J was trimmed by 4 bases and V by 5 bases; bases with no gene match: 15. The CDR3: CASSIPRTGSLGTEAFF. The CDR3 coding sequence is TGTGCCAGCAGTATCCCAAGGACAGGGTCCCTTGGCACTGAAGCTTTCTTT.

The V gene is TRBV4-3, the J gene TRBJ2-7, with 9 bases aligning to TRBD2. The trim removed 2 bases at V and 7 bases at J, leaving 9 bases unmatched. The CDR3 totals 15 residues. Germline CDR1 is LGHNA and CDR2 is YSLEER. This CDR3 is CASSQLAGSHKEQYF. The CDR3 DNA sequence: TGCGCCAGCAGCCAACTAGCGGGATCCCACAAAGAGCAGTACTTC.

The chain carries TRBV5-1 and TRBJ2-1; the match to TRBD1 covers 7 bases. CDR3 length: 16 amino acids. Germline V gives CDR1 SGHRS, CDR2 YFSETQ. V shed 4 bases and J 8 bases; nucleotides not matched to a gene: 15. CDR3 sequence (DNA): TGCGCCAGCAGCAGCTTAGGGACAGTGAGGGGCGATGAGCAGTTCTTC. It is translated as CASSSLGTVRGDEQFF.

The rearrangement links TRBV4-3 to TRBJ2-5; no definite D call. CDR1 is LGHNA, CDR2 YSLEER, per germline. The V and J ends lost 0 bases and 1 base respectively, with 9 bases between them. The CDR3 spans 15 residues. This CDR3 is CASSQEWRLQETQYF. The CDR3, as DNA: TGCGCCAGCAGCCAAGAGTGGCGGCTCCAAGAGACCCAGTACTTC.

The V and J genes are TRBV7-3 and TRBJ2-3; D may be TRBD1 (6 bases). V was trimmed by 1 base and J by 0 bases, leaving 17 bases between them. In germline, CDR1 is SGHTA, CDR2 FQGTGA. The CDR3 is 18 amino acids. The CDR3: CASSLNAPRGRSTDTQYF. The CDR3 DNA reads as TGTGCCAGCAGCTTAAACGCCCCCAGGGGCAGAAGCACAGATACGCAGTATTTT.

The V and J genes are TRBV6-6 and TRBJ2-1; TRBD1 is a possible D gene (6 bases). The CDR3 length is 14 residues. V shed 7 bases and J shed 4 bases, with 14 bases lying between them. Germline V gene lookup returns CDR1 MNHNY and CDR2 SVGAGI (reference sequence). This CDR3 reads CASISTGTYNEQFF. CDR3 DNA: TGTGCCAGCATTAGCACAGGGACATACAATGAGCAGTTCTTC.

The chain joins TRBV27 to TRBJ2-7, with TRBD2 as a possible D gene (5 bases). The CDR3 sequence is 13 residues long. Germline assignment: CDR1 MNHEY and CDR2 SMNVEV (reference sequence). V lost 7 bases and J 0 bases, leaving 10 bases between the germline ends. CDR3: CASKEVGSYEQYF. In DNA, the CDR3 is TGTGCCAGCAAGGAGGTAGGCTCCTACGAGCAGTACTTC.

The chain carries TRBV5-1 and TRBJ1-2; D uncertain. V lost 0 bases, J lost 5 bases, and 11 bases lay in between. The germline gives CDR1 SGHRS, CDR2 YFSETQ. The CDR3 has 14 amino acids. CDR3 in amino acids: CASSLANQAYGYTF. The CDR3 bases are TGCGCCAGCAGCTTGGCCAACCAGGCGTATGGCTACACCTTC.

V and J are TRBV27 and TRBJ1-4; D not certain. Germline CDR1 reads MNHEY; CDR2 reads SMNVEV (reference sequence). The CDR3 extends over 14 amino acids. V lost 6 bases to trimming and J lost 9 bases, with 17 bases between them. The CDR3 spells CASSPGPAEKKLFF. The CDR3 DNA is TGTGCCAGCAGCCCGGGTCCCGCGGAAAAAAAACTGTTTTTT.

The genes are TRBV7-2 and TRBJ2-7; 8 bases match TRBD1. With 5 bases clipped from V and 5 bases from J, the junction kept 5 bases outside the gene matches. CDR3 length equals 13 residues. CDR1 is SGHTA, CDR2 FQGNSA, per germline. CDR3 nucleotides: TGTGCCAGCAGCCACTCACAGGGGGACGAGCAGTACTTC. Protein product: CASSHSQGDEQYF.

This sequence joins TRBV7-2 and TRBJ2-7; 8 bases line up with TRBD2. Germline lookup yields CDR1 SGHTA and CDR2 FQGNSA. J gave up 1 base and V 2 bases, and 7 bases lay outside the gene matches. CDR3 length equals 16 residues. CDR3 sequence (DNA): TGTGCCAGCAGCTTAAATAGCGGGAAAAGTTCCTACGAGCAGTACTTC. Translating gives CASSLNSGKSSYEQYF.

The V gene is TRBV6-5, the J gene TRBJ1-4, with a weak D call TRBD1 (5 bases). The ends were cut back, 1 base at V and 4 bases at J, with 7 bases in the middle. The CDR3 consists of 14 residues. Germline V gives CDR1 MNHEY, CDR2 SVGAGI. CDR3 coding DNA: TGTGCCAGCAGTTACTTCCAGGGTAATGAAAAACTGTTTTTT. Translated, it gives CASSYFQGNEKLFF.